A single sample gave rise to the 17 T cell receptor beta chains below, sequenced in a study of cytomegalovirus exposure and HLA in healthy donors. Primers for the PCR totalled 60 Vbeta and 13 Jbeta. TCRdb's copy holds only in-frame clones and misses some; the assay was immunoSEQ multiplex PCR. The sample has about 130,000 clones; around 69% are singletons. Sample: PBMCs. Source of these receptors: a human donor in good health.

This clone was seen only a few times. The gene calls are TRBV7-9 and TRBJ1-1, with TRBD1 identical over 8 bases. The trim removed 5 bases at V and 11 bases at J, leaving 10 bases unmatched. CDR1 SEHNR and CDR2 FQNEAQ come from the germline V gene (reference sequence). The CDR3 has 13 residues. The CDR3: CASSRETTGDAFF. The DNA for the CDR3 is TGTGCCAGCAGCCGCGAAACGACAGGGGACGCTTTCTTT.

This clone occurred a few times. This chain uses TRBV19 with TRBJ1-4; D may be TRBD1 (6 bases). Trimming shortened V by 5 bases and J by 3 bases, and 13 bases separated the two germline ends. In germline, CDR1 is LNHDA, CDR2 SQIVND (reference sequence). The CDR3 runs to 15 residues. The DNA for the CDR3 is TGTGCCAGTAGTGTCGCCAGGGGACCTAATGAAAAACTGTTTTTT. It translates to CASSVARGPNEKLFF.

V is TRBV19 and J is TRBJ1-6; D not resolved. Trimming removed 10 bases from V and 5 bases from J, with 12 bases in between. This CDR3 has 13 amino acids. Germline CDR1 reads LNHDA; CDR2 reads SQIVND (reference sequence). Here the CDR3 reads CATRQVDNSPLHF. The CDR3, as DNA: TGTGCCACCCGGCAGGTGGATAATTCACCCCTCCACTTT.

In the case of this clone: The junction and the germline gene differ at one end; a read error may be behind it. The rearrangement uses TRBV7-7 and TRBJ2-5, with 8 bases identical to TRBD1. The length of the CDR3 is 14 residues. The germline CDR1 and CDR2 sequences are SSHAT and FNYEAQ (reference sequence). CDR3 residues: CASSYRGVQETQYF. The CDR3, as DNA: TGTGCTAGCAGCTACAGGGGGGTCCAAGAGACCCAGTACTTC.

The CDR3 bases are TGTGCCAGCAGCCGCCTAGCGGGAGACACAGATACGCAGTATTTT. Amino acid sequence: CASSRLAGDTDTQYF. The J gene is TRBJ2-3, the V gene TRBV7-3; 10 bases are shared with TRBD2. The V and J ends lost 5 bases and 2 bases, in that order; junction bases with no gene match: 4. Germline CDR1 and CDR2: SGHTA and FQGTGA. The CDR3 totals 15 residues.

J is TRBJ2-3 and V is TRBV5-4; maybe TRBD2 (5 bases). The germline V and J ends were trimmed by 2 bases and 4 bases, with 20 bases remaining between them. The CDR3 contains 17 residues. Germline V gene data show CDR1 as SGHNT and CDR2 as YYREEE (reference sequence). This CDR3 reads CASSLPLSGIGADTQYF. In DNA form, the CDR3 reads TGTGCCAGCAGCTTACCGTTGTCGGGGATCGGAGCAGATACGCAGTATTTT.

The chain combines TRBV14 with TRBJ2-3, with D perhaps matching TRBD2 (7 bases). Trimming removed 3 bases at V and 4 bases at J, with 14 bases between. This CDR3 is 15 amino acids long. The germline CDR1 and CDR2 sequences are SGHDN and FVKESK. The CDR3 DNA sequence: TGTGCCAGCAGCCAGGGTCTGCGGGGGCCAGATACGCAGTATTTT. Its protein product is CASSQGLRGPDTQYF.

The CDR3 bases are TGCGCCAGCAGCCGCCAGGGGGCCACTGAAGCTTTCTTT. It codes for CASSRQGATEAFF. This chain links TRBV5-1 with TRBJ1-1; 8 bases align to TRBD1. The V and J ends lost 4 bases and 4 bases, in that order; junction bases with no gene match: 3. Germline CDR1 reads SGHRS; CDR2 reads YFSETQ. The CDR3 is made up of 13 amino acids.

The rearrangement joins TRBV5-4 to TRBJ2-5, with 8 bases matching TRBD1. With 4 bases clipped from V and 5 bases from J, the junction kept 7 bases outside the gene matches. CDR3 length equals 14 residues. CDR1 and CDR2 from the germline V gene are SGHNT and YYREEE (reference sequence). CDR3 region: CASSARQGYETQYF. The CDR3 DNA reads TGTGCCAGCAGCGCAAGACAGGGGTACGAGACCCAGTACTTC.

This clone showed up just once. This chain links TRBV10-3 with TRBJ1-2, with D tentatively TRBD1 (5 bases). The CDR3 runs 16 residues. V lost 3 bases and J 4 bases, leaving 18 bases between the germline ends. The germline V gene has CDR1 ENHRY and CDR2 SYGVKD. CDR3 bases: TGTGCCATCAGTGACTCCGGGGGGGACGCTGGCTATGGCTACACCTTC. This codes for CAISDSGGDAGYGYTF.

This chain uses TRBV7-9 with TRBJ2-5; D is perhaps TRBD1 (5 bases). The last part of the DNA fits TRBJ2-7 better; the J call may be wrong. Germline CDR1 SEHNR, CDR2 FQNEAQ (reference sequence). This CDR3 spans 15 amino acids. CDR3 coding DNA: TGTGCCAGCAGCATAACTGGGGCCCCAGGCTACGAGCAGTACTTC. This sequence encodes CASSITGAPGYEQYF.

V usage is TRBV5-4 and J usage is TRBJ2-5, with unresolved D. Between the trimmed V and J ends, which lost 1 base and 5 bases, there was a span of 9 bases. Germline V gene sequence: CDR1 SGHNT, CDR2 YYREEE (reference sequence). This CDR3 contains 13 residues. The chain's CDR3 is CASSLPSIETQYF. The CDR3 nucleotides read TGTGCCAGCAGCTTGCCCAGTATCGAGACCCAGTACTTC.

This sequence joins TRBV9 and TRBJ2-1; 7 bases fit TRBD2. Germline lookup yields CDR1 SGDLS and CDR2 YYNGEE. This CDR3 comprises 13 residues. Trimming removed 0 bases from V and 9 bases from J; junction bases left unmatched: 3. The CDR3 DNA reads TGTGCCAGCAGCGTAGTCGCGGGAGTTGAGCAGTTCTTC. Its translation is CASSVVAGVEQFF.

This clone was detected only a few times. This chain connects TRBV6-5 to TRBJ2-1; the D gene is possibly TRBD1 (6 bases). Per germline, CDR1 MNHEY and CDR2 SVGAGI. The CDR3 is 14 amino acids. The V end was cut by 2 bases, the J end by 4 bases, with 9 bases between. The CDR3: CASSYGTYYNEQFF. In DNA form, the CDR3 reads TGTGCCAGCAGTTACGGGACATATTACAATGAGCAGTTCTTC.

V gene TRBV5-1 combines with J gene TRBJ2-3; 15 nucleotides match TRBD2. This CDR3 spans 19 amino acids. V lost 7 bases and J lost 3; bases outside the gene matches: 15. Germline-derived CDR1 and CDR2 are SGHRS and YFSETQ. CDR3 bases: TGCGCCAGCGGGTCGGGACTAGCGGGGGGTAGGTTTTATACAGATACGCAGTATTTT. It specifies CASGSGLAGGRFYTDTQYF.

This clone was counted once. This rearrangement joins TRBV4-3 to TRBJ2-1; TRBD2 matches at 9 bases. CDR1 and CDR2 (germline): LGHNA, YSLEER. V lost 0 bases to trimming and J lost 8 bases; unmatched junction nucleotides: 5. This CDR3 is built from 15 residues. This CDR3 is CASSQDRRGGDEQFF. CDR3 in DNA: TGCGCCAGCAGCCAAGATAGGCGGGGGGGTGATGAGCAGTTCTTC.

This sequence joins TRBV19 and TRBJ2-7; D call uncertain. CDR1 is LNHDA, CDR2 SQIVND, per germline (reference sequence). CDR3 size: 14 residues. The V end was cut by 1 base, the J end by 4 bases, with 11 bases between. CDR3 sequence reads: CASSIGQAGYEQYF. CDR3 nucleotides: TGTGCCAGTAGTATAGGTCAGGCCGGTTACGAGCAGTACTTC.